The rows below give T cell receptor beta chains drawn from one sample of a study of T cells expressing NK-cell markers. No DNA is given; TCRdb re-called the 5' RACE reads and lists each CDR3 protein once. The sample has roughly 180,000 distinct CDR3 sequences, and its top ten clones hold about 18%. Sequencing was performed on blood T cells: a sorted CD56 or NKG2C T cell subset, CD4+ or CD8+ T cells, or bulk PBMC T cells (not recorded which). The source of these receptors is a woman aged 18-69 years in good health. Each CDR3 is given with its conserved first and last residue.

j_call v_call cdr3_aa
TRBJ1-1 TRBV5-1 CASREWATNTEAFF
TRBJ1-4 TRBV2 CASSEMRSANEKLFF
TRBJ1-5 TRBV30 CAWRLEADQPQHF
TRBJ1-1 TRBV12-3/TRBV12-4 CASSLPGANTEAFF
TRBJ2-7 TRBV18 CASSPRIGDEQYF
TRBJ1-4 TRBV12-3/TRBV12-4 CASSLVQGGEKLFF
TRBJ2-7 TRBV6-2/TRBV6-3 CASSMEGALRPGLAGGSYEQYF
TRBJ2-7 TRBV5-1 CASSLEASDLTYEQYF
TRBJ2-3 TRBV4-1 CASSQEGNSGATDTQYF
TRBJ2-1 TRBV7-9 CASSPKAGSPYNEQFF
TRBJ1-1 TRBV3-1 CASSRDRGKTEAFF
TRBJ2-1 TRBV9 CASSRFIWDSSYNEQFF
TRBJ1-4 TRBV15 CATSRAPGTATNEKLFF